This T cell receptor beta chain derives from a study of regulatory T cells in long-lasting Graves disease. Study-wide results and limits: Persistent patients shared more public clonotypes (about 2,800) than newly diagnosed patients (about 940). Persistent cases favored TRBV28, TRBJ1-2 and TRBJ2-5. Persistent Graves' patients showed less TCR diversity than newly diagnosed ones.

This clonotype was detected ten times or more. Its antigen is as yet unknown. Stated time point: newly diagnosed GD, antithyroid drugs for less than 3 months. Generation of the TCR library employed RNA extracted from PBMCs. Libraries of TCR beta came from iRepertoire HTBI primers plus Arm-PCR of CDR3 regions. Using its own MiXCR run on the multiplex PCR reads, TCRdb lists one record per CDR3 protein. This table holds hundreds of thousands of distinct CDR3 sequences, roughly a sixth found once. The ends were cut back, 5 bases at V and 0 bases at J, with 13 bases in the middle. Germline V gene lookup returns CDR1 SGHTA and CDR2 FQGTGA. This CDR3 comprises 15 residues.

This receptor was obtained from a female donor with Graves disease. This chain links TRBV7-3 with TRBJ1-1; D perhaps matches TRBD1 (6 bases). Source: peripheral blood mononuclear cells (PBMCs), taken at new diagnosis, from a patient treated with antithyroid drugs. DNA for the CDR3: TGTGCCAGCAGCCGGGGGCAAGCGCTGAACACTGAAGCTTTCTTT. It translates to CASSRGQALNTEAFF. Combining the CDR3 with reference TRBV7-3 and TRBJ1-1 gives the whole variable domain GAGVSQTPSNKVTEKGKYVELRCDPISGHTALYWYRQSLGQGPEFLIYFQGTGAADDSGLPNDRFFAVRPEGSVSTLKIQRTERGDSAVYLCASSRGQALNTEAFFGQGTRLTVV.